This T cell receptor beta chain derives from a study of identical twins. This CDR3 is built from 17 residues. Germline loops: CDR1 DFQATT, CDR2 SNEGSKA (reference sequence). Trimming stripped 1 base from V and 0 bases from J, with 16 bases between. This clonotype was seen a handful of times. Its antigen is unknown. TCRdb used MiXCR to reprocess the 5' RACE reads, holding one entry per CDR3 protein. The sample yields fewer than 350,000 distinct CDR3 sequences, approximately 8% seen once. Study-level points and caveats: Abundant beta clonotypes from cord blood bore fewer insertions; memory repertoires lacked this pattern.

These data were likewise used in another study, on yellow fever vaccine responses in identical twins. That paper notes: After vaccination, twins' T cell response reportedly seemed partly convergent, partly personalized.

The chain uses TRBV20-1 and TRBJ2-1, with D perhaps given as TRBD1 or TRBD2 (5 bases each). The source of this sequence is a woman aged 18 to 35 in good health. Input material: memory (CD45RO+) T cells sorted from blood. The CDR3 DNA is TGCAGTGCTAGAGGGAGAAAGGGGAGAACCTCCTACAATGAGCAGTTCTTC. This codes for CSARGRKGRTSYNEQFF.